This is a list of T cell receptor beta chains from one sample in a study of cytomegalovirus exposure and HLA in healthy donors. The assay was immunoSEQ multiplex PCR, and TCRdb's table has in-frame clones only and misses some. The sample holds 95,000 to 150,000 clones, around two thirds seen once. Sequencing used PBMCs. The receptors were gathered from a woman aged 40 to 55 in good health and CMV-seropositive. The CDR3 runs from the conserved cysteine through the conserved F or W. D genes are given only for firm matches. Not all rows give a size; the values are once, few, many and, for expanded clones, a class.

size | D | J | V | DNA | CDR3
- | - | TRBJ1-4 | TRBV4-2 | TGTGCCAGCAGCCCCTACGGGGGGGAACAGGAAAAACTGTTTTTT | CASSPYGGEQEKLFF
few | - | TRBJ1-1 | TRBV11-2 | TGTGCCAGCACCCCGGTAGGCCGAGGAACTGAAGCTTTCTTT | CASTPVGRGTEAFF
- | TRBD2 | TRBJ2-5 | TRBV27 | TGTGCCAGCAGTAAGGGACTAGCGGGAGGAGAGACCCAGTACTTC | CASSKGLAGGETQYF
- | TRBD1 | TRBJ1-2 | TRBV4-2 | TGTGCCAGCAGCCCCGGACAGGGGTCCTATGGCTACACCTTC | CASSPGQGSYGYTF
- | - | TRBJ2-3 | TRBV18 | TGTGCCAGCTCACCACCGCAGCCGGGGTTGGATACGCAGTATTTT | CASSPPQPGLDTQYF
- | - | TRBJ2-1 | TRBV15 | TGTGCCACCAGCAGAGCCTCCTTGCCGTTAGCCTACAATGAGCAGTTCTTC | CATSRASLPLAYNEQFF
- | - | TRBJ2-7 | TRBV15 | TGTGCCACCAGCAGAGATCCCCCGGAGCAGTACTTC | CATSRDPPEQYF
- | - | TRBJ1-5 | TRBV7-3 | TGTGCCAGCAGCCGAGGGAGCAATCAGCCCCAGCATTTT | CASSRGSNQPQHF
- | - | TRBJ1-3 | TRBV7-2 | TGTGCCAATACAGGGACGGACGGAAACACCATATATTTT | CANTGTDGNTIYF
- | - | TRBJ2-3 | TRBV9 | TGTGCCAGCAGCGTAGGCGGGTTGAGCACAGATACGCAGTATTTT | CASSVGGLSTDTQYF
- | TRBD1 | TRBJ1-2 | TRBV7-9 | TGTGCCAGCAGCCAGGGGGATCGGGCTTACTACCCCTTC | CASSQGDRAYYPF
- | TRBD1 | TRBJ2-1 | TRBV5-1 | TGCGCCAGCAGCTTAAGGCAGGGGGACTACAATGAGCAGTTCTTC | CASSLRQGDYNEQFF
few | TRBD1 | TRBJ2-7 | TRBV6-1 | TGTGCCAGCAGTTTGACAGGGGGCCTCGCCTACGAGCAGTACTTC | CASSLTGGLAYEQYF
once | - | TRBJ2-1 | TRBV5-1 | TGCGCCAGCAGCTTGCAGGGTCGATCACACGATGAGCAGTTCTTC | CASSLQGRSHDEQFF
once | TRBD1 | TRBJ1-1 | TRBV13 | TGTGCCAGCTGTCTGGGACAGGGCGGTAGGGCTGAAGCTTTCTTT | CASCLGQGGRAEAFF
- | TRBD2 | TRBJ2-1 | TRBV7-9 | TGTGCCAGCAGCTCCCCGGGACTAGCGGGAGTCAATGAGCAGTTCTTC | CASSSPGLAGVNEQFF
- | - | TRBJ2-1 | TRBV20-1 | TGCAGTGCTTCTAGGGGGAATGAGCAGTTCTTC | CSASRGNEQFF
- | TRBD1 | TRBJ2-7 | TRBV18 | TGTGCCAGCTCACCACCGGGACAGAGGGAGGAGCAGTACTTC | CASSPPGQREEQYF
once | TRBD2 | TRBJ2-1 | TRBV7-9 | TGTGCCAGCAGTCTAGCGGGGGGGAAATACAATGAGCAGTTCTTC | CASSLAGGKYNEQFF
- | - | TRBJ2-7 | TRBV7-9 | TGTGCCAGCAGCTCGCCGGCCCGGGGGTACAGGGGCGCCTACGAGCAGTACTTC | CASSSPARGYRGAYEQYF
- | - | TRBJ2-5 | TRBV30 | TGTGCCTGTCAATTTACGGACAGTCAAGAGACCCAGTACTTC | CACQFTDSQETQYF
- | TRBD1 | TRBJ2-7 | TRBV7-2 | TGTGCCAGCAGCTTAGGTGGGACAGGGTCGTCCGAGCAGTACTTC | CASSLGGTGSSEQYF
few | TRBD2 | TRBJ2-7 | TRBV5-4 | TGTGCCAGCAGCTTAGCGGGGATGACCTACGAGCAGTACTTC | CASSLAGMTYEQYF
- | - | TRBJ2-1 | TRBV5-4 | TGTGCCAGCAGCTTGCCAGGGTCCTACAATGAGCAGTTCTTC | CASSLPGSYNEQFF
- | - | TRBJ2-1 | TRBV27 | TGTGCCAGCAGTACCGGGAGAAAAAATGAGCAGTTCTTC | CASSTGRKNEQFF
- | - | TRBJ2-7 | TRBV6-1 | TGTGCCAGCAGTGCTAGCAACCCCCTAACCTACGAGCAGTACTTC | CASSASNPLTYEQYF
- | - | TRBJ2-7 | TRBV7-3 | TGTGCCAGCAGCTTATCCCACAAGTACGAGCAGTACTTC | CASSLSHKYEQYF
once | - | TRBJ2-7 | TRBV10-3 | TGTGCCATCAGTGAACCACCTGACAGGACCGCCTACGAGCAGTACTTC | CAISEPPDRTAYEQYF
- | TRBD1 | TRBJ2-1 | TRBV5-1 | TGCGCCAGCAGCTTGGACAGGGGCTACAATGAGCAGTTCTTC | CASSLDRGYNEQFF
- | TRBD2 | TRBJ2-2 | TRBV2 | TGTGCCAGCAGTGAAGCGCGGGGGGTCACCGGGGAGCTGTTTTTT | CASSEARGVTGELFF
- | - | TRBJ2-5 | TRBV20-1 | TGCAGTGCTAGCCCCCCGAATGAGCAGTACTTC | CSASPPNEQYF
- | - | TRBJ2-6 | TRBV5-1 | TGCGCCAGCAGCCCTCAGACAGGTTCCTCTGGGGCCAACGTCCTGACTTTC | CASSPQTGSSGANVLTF
- | TRBD2 | TRBJ2-3 | TRBV9 | TGTGCCAGCAGCCTTGGGACTAGCGGGAGTACAGATACGCAGTATTTT | CASSLGTSGSTDTQYF
- | - | TRBJ2-7 | TRBV19 | TGTGCCAGTAGTATAAGGACAGCTTCCTACGAGCAGTACTTC | CASSIRTASYEQYF
- | - | TRBJ1-1 | TRBV7-9 | TGTGCCAGCAGCTTTCGCCGGCAGGACATGAACACTGAAGCTTTCTTT | CASSFRRQDMNTEAFF
- | - | TRBJ2-7 | TRBV28 | TGTGCCAGCAGTTTATTCGGGGACTCCTACGAGCAGTACTTC | CASSLFGDSYEQYF
- | - | TRBJ1-2 | TRBV27 | TGTGCCAGCAGTTTCGGTACTAACTATGGCTACACCTTC | CASSFGTNYGYTF
- | TRBD2 | TRBJ2-7 | TRBV6-6 | TGTGCCAGCAGGGGGACTAGCGGGACGGCTACGAAGCAGTACTTC | CASRGTSGTATKQYF
- | - | TRBJ1-1 | TRBV30 | TGTGCAAGAAAAGGGGCGGAATCGGCCACTGAAGCTTTCTTT | CARKGAESATEAFF
- | - | TRBJ1-1 | TRBV5-4 | TGTGCCAGCAGCGACCGTGCCTCTAGTCCCTGGGCTGAAGCTTTCTTT | CASSDRASSPWAEAFF
once | - | TRBJ1-1 | TRBV29-1 | TGCAGCGTTGAAGTTGTGGCGGTGAACACTGAAGCTTTCTTT | CSVEVVAVNTEAFF
- | TRBD2 | TRBJ2-1 | TRBV6-4 | TGTGCCAGCAGTGACCAGCTAGCGGGATACGATGAGCAGTTCTTC | CASSDQLAGYDEQFF
- | - | TRBJ1-1 | TRBV19 | TGTGCCAGTAGTATGCAGGGATCCTACACTGAAGCTTTCTTT | CASSMQGSYTEAFF
- | TRBD1 | TRBJ1-1 | TRBV27 | TGTGCCAGCAGTCGGAGACCGGGACAGGGAGAGAACACTGAAGCTTTCTTT | CASSRRPGQGENTEAFF
- | - | TRBJ2-2 | TRBV6-5 | TGTGCCAGCAGTTTACGGGATTACACCGGGGAGCTGTTTTTT | CASSLRDYTGELFF
once | - | TRBJ1-5 | TRBV30 | TGTGCCTGGAACAGAGACAGAGATCAGCCCCAGCATTTT | CAWNRDRDQPQHF
- | - | TRBJ1-1 | TRBV11-2 | TGTGCCAGCAGCTTACAGTCGAACACTGAAGCTTTCTTT | CASSLQSNTEAFF
- | TRBD1 | TRBJ2-7 | TRBV10-3 | TGTGCCATCAGGCCGACAGGGGCACTTGGCTACGAGCAGTACTTC | CAIRPTGALGYEQYF
- | - | TRBJ2-6 | TRBV7-9 | TGTGCCAGCAGCGATTCCCCCGACACCTCTGGGGCCAACGTCCTGACTTTC | CASSDSPDTSGANVLTF
- | - | TRBJ2-1 | TRBV7-8 | TGTGCCAGCCCCCGCGGGGCCGCAAATGAGCAGTTCTTC | CASPRGAANEQFF
- | - | TRBJ1-6 | TRBV15 | TGTGCCACCAGCAGAGATAGTTCACCCCTCCACTTT | CATSRDSSPLHF
- | TRBD2 | TRBJ2-3 | TRBV5-4 | TGTGCCAGCACCCGGGGGGGGGAGTATAGCGGCATCACAGATACGCAGTATTTT | CASTRGGEYSGITDTQYF